This T cell receptor beta chain was profiled in a study of tissue T cells after allogeneic stem cell transplantation. The table came from immunoSEQ multiplex PCR; TCRdb's copy has only in-frame clones and leaves some out. Of a few hundred clones in the sample, about 63% were seen once. Regarding the study as a whole: This small cohort was clinically heterogeneous, and sampling depth was a limitation. Anatomically similar tissues had similar TCR repertoires within each patient.

A word on this clone: Its antigen is undetermined.

The CDR3 consists of 16 residues. V gave up 0 bases and J gave up 5 bases; unmatched junction bases: 5. The germline V gene encodes CDR1 MNHEY and CDR2 SVGAGI. The sequencing here drew on liver tissue, taken at autopsy. V gene TRBV6-5 combines with J gene TRBJ2-3; 10 bases are shared with TRBD2. The receptor was isolated from a female patient aged 40-69 years with steroid-refractory graft-versus-host disease after an allogeneic stem cell transplant. A subset of T cells may come from the graft donor. The CDR3 loop is CASSYSSSGGIDTQYF. The CDR3 coding sequence is TGTGCCAGCAGTTACTCCTCTAGCGGGGGAATAGATACGCAGTATTTT.